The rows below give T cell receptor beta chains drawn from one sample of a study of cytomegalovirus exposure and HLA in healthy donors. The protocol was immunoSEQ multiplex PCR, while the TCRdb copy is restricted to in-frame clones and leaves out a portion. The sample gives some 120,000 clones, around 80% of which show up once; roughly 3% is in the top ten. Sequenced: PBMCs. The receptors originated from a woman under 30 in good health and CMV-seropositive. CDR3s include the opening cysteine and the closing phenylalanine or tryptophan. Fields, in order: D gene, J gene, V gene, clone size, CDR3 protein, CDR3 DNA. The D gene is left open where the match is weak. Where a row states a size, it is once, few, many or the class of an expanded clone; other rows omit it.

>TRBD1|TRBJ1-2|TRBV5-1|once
CASSLLGQGYGYTF
TGCGCCAGCAGCTTATTGGGACAGGGGTACGGCTACACCTTC
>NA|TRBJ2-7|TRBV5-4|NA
CASSQGDSSYEQYF
TGTGCCAGCAGCCAGGGTGATAGCTCCTACGAGCAGTACTTC
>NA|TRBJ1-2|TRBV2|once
CASSESGVLYFTF
TGTGCCAGCAGTGAATCGGGGGTTTTATATTTCACCTTC
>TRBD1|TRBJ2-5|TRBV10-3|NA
CAIRRGTVEETQYF
TGTGCCATCAGACGAGGGACAGTTGAAGAGACCCAGTACTTC
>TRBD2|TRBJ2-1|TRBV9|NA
CASSVGAGTSGIYNEQFF
TGTGCCAGCAGCGTAGGTGCAGGGACTAGCGGGATCTACAATGAGCAGTTCTTC
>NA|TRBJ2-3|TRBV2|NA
CASSKYRDTDTQYF
TGTGCCAGCAGCAAATACCGGGACACAGATACGCAGTATTTT
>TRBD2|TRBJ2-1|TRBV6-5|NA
CASLGLAGGNNEQFF
TGTGCCAGCCTGGGACTAGCGGGAGGTAACAATGAGCAGTTCTTC
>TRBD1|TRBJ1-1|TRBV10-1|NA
CASSRDRTEAFF
TGCGCCAGCAGCCGGGACAGGACTGAAGCTTTCTTT
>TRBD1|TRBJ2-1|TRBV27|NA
CASSLSDRGSYNEQFF
TGTGCCAGCAGTTTATCGGACAGGGGCTCCTACAATGAGCAGTTCTTC
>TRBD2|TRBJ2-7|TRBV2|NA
CASSESASGSREQYF
TGTGCCAGCAGTGAAAGCGCTAGCGGGTCGCGCGAGCAGTACTTC
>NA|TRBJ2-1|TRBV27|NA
CASSPYFLSYNEQFF
TGTGCCAGCAGTCCCTACTTCCTTTCCTACAATGAGCAGTTCTTC
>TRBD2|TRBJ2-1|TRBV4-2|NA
CASSQDPSGKYNEQFF
TGTGCCAGCAGCCAAGATCCTAGCGGGAAGTACAATGAGCAGTTCTTC
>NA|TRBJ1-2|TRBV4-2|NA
CASSQTGTNYGYTF
TGTGCCAGCAGCCAAACAGGTACTAACTATGGCTACACCTTC
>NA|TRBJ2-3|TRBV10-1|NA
CASSEGATQYF
TGCGCCAGCAGTGAGGGGGCTACGCAGTATTTT
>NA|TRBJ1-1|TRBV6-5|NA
CASSARSNTRAFF
TGTGCCAGCAGTGCGCGCAGCAACACTAGGGCTTTCTTT
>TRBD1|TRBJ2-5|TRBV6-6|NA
CASSPDREETQYF
TGTGCCAGCAGTCCCGACAGGGAAGAGACCCAGTACTTC
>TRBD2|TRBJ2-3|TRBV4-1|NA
CASYRHPGTSGRMTDTQYF
TGCGCCAGCTACCGACACCCCGGGACTAGCGGGAGAATGACAGATACGCAGTATTTT
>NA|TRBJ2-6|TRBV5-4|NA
CASSLGSKSGANVLTF
TGTGCCAGCAGCTTGGGCAGTAAGTCTGGGGCCAACGTCCTGACTTTC
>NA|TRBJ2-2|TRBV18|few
CASSPSPPGGELFF
TGTGCCAGCTCACCTTCACCCCCGGGCGGGGAGCTGTTTTTT
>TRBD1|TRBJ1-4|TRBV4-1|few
CASNWGQSNEKLFF
TGCGCCAGCAACTGGGGACAGTCTAATGAAAAACTGTTTTTT